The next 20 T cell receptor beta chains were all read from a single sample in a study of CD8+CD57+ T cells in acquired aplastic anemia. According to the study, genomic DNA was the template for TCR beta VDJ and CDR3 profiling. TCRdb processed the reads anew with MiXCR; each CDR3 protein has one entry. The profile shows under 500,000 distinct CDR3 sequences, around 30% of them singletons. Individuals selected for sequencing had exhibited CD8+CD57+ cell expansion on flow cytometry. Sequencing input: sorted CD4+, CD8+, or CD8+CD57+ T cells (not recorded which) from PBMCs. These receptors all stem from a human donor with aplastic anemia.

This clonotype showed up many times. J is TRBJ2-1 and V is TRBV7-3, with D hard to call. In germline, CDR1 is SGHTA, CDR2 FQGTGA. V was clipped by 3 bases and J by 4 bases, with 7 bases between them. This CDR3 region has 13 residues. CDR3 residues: CASSFTQYNEQFF. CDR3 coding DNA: TGTGCCAGCAGCTTTACACAGTACAATGAGCAGTTCTTC.

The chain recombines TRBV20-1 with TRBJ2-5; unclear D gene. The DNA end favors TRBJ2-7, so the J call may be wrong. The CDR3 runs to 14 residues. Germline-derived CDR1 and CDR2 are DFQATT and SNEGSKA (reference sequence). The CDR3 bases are TGCAGTGCCAGCAGTATAGGCGGATCCTACGAGCAGTACTTC. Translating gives CSASSIGGSYEQYF.

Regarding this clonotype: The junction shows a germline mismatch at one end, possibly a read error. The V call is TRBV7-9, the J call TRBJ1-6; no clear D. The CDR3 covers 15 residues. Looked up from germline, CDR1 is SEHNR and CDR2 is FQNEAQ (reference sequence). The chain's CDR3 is CASSFAEAGRSPPHF. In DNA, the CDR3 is TGTGCCAGCAGCTTCGCAGAGGCCGGTCGGTCACCCCCCCACTTT.

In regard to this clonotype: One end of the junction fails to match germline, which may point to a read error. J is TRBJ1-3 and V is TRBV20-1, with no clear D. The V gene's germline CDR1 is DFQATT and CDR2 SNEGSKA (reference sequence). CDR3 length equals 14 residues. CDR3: CSVRHADRGNTIYF. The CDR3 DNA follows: TGCAGTGTTAGACACGCAGATCGAGGAAACACCATATATTTT.

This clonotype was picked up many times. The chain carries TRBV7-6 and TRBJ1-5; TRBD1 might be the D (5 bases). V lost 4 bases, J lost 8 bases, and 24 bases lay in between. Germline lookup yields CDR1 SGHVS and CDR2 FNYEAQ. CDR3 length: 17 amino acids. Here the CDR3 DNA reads TGTGCCAGCAGCTACCTTGGGGGATCTCCCGCCGAGGAGCCCCAGCATTTT. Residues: CASSYLGGSPAEEPQHF.

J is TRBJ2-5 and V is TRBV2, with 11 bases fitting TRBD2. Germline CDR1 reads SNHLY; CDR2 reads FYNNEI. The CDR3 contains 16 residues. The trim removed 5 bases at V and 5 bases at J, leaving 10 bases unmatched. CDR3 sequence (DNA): TGTGCCAGCAGTTTAACTAGCGGGAGTAGGCGGGAGACCCAGTACTTC. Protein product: CASSLTSGSRRETQYF.

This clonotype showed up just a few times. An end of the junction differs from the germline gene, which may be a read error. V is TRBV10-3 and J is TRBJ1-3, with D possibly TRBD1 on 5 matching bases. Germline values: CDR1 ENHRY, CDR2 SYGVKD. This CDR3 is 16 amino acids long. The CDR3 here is CASSEGDRDDRNTIYF. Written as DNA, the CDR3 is TGTGCCAGCAGTGAAGGGGACCGTGACGACCGAAACACCATATATTTT.

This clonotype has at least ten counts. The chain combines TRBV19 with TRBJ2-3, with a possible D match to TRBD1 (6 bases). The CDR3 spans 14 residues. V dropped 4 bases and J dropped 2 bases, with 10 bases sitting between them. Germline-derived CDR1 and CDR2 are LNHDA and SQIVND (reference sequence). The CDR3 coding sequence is TGTGCCAGTAGTACCAACAGGGACACAGATACGCAGTATTTT. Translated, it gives CASSTNRDTDTQYF.

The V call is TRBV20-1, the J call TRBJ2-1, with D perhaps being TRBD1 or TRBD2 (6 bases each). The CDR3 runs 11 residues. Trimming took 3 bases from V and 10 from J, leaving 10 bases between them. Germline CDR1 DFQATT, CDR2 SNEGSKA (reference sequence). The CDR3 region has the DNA TGCAGTGCTAGTTCGGGGGCAGAGCAGTTCTTC. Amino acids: CSASSGAEQFF.

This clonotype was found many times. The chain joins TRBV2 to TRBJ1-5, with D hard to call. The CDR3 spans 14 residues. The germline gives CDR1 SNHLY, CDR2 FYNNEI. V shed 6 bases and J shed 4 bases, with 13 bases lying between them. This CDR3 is CASSGGLGNQPQHF. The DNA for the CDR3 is TGTGCCAGCAGCGGAGGATTGGGAAATCAGCCCCAGCATTTT.

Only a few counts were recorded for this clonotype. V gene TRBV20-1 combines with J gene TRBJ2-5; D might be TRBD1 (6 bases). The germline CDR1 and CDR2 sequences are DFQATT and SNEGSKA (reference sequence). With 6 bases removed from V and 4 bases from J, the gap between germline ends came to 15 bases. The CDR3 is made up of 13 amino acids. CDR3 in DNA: TGCAGTGCCCTAATTGGGGGCCTAGAGACCCAGTACTTC. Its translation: CSALIGGLETQYF.

CDR3 DNA: TGTGCCAGCAGTCGGACAGGTCAGACGACCCAGTACTTC. Amino acids: CASSRTGQTTQYF. The V and J genes are TRBV6-1 and TRBJ2-5, with 7 bases aligning to TRBD1. The V segment lost 5 bases and the J segment 7 bases; nucleotides outside the gene matches: 7. The CDR3 consists of 13 residues. From germline, CDR1 is MNHNS and CDR2 SASEGT.

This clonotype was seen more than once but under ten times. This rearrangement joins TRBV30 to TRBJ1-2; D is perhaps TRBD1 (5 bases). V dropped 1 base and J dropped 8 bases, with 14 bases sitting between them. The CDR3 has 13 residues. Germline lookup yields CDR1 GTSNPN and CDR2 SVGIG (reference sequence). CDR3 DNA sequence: TGTGCCTGGAGTGCCCAGGACAAATGGGGCTACACCTTC. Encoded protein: CAWSAQDKWGYTF.

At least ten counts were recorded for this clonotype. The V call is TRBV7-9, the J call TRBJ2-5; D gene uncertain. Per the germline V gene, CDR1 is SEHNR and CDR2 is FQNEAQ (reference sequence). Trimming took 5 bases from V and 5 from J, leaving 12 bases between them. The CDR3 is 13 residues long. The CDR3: CASSHAGLETQYF. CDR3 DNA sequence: TGTGCCAGCAGCCACGCAGGATTGGAGACCCAGTACTTC.

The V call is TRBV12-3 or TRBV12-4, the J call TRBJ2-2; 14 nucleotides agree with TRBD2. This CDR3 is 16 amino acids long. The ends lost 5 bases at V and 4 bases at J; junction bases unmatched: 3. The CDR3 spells CASSRTSGGSTGELFF. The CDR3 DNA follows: TGTGCCAGCAGTAGGACTAGCGGGGGGTCCACCGGGGAGCTGTTTTTT.

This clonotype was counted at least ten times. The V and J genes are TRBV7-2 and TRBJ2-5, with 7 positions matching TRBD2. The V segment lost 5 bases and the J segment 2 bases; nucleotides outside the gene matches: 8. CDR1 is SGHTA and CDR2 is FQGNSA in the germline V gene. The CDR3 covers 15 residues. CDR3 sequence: CASSRQAGEQETQYF. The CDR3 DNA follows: TGTGCCAGCAGCCGCCAGGCGGGGGAACAAGAGACCCAGTACTTC.

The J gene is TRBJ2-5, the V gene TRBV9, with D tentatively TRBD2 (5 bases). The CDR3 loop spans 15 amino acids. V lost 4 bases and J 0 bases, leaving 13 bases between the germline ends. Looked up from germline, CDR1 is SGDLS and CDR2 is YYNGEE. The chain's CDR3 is CASSPEVKYQETQYF. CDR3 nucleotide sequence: TGTGCCAGCAGCCCGGAGGTTAAGTACCAAGAGACCCAGTACTTC.

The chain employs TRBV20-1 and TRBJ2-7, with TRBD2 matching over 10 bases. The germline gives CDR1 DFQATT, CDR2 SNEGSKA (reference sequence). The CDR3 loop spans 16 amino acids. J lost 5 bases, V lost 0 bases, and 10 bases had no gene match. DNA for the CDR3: TGCAGTGCTAGAGATACCCGCGGGACTAGCGCGAACGAGCAGTACTTC. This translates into CSARDTRGTSANEQYF.

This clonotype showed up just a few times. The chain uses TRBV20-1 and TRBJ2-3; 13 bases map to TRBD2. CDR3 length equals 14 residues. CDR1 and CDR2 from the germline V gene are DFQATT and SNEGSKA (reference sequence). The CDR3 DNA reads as TGCAGCGTACTAGCGGGGGGGCCAAAGGATACGCAGTATTTT. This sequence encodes CSVLAGGPKDTQYF.

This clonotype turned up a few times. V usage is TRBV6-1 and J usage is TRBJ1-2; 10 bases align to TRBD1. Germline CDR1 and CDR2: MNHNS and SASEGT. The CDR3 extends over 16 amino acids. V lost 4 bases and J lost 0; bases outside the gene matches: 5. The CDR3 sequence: CASSGQGAPANYGYTF. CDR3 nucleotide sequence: TGTGCCAGCAGTGGACAGGGGGCCCCAGCTAACTATGGCTACACCTTC.